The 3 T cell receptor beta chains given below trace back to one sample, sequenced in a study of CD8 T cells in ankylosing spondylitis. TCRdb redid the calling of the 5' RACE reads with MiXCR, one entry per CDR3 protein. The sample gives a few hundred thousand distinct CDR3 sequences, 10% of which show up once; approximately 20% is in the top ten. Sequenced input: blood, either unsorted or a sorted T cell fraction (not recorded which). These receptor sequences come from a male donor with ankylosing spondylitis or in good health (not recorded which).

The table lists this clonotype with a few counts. This CDR3 is CAIAEARQGYEQYF. The CDR3 region has the DNA TGTGCCATCGCTGAAGCCCGACAGGGCTACGAGCAGTACTTC. The chain has TRBV10-3 and TRBJ2-7; 7 bases fit TRBD1. The CDR3 has 14 amino acids. With V trimmed by 8 bases and J by 3 bases, 10 bases remained unmatched. From germline, CDR1 is ENHRY and CDR2 SYGVKD.

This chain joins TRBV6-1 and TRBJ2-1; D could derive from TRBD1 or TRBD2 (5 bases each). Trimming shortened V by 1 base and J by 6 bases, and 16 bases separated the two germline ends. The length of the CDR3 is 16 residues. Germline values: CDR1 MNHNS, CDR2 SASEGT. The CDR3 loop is CASSEGGLGAGNEQFF. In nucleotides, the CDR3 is TGTGCCAGCAGTGAAGGCGGCCTCGGGGCAGGCAATGAGCAGTTCTTC.

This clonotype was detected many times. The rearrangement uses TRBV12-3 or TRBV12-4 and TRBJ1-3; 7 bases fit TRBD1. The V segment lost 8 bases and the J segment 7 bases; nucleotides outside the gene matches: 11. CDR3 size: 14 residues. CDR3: CASLTTGLGNTIYF. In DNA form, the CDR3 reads TGTGCCAGCCTGACGACAGGGTTGGGTAACACCATATATTTT.